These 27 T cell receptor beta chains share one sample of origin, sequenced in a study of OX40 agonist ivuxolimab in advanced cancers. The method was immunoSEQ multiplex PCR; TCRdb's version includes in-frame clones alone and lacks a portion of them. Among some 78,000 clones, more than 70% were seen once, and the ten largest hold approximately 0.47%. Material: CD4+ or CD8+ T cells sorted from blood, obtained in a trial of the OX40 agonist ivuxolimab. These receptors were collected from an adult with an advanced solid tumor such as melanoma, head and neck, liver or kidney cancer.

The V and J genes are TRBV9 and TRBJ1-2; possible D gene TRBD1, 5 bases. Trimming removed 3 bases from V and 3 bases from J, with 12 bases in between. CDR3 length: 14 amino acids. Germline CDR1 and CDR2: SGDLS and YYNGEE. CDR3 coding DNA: TGTGCCAGCAGCGCCGGCTTGGGGGACTATGGCTACACCTTC. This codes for CASSAGLGDYGYTF.

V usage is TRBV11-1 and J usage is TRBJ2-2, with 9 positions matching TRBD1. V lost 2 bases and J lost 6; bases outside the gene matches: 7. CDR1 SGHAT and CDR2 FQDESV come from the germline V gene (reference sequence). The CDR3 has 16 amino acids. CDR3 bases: TGTGCCAGCAGCTTAAGTGGACAGGGGATGGCCGGGGAGCTGTTTTTT. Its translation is CASSLSGQGMAGELFF.

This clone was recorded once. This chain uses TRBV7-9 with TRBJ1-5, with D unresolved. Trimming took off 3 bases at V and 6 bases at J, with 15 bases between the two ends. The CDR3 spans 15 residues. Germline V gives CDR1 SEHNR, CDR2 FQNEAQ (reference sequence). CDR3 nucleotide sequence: TGTGCCAGCAGCTTCGGAGTCGGGTTTCCTCAGCCCCAGCATTTT. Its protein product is CASSFGVGFPQPQHF.

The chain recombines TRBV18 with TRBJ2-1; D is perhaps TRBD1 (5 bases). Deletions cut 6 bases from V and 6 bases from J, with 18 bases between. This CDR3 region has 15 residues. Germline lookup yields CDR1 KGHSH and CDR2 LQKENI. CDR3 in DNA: TGTGCCAGCTCGGAGACGGACAATCTTCTCAATGAGCAGTTCTTC. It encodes CASSETDNLLNEQFF.

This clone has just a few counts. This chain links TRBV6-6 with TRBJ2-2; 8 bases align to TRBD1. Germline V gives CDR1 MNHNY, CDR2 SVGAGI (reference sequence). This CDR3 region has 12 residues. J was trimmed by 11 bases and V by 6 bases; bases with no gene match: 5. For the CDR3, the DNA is TGTGCCAGCAGCCCTGACAGGGGCGAGCTGTTTTTT. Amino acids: CASSPDRGELFF.

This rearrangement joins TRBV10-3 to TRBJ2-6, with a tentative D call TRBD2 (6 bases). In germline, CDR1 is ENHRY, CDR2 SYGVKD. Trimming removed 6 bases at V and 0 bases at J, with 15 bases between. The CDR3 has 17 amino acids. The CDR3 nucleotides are TGTGCCATCAGGCCGGGACTGATGAGCTCTGGGGCCAACGTCCTGACTTTC. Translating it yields CAIRPGLMSSGANVLTF.

The CDR3 loop is CASSLARQGRNQETQYF. The CDR3 bases are TGCGCCAGCAGCTTGGCTCGTCAGGGAAGAAACCAAGAGACCCAGTACTTC. This rearrangement joins TRBV5-1 to TRBJ2-5, with TRBD1 as a possible D gene (5 bases). CDR3 length equals 17 residues. Germline V lookup: CDR1 SGHRS, CDR2 YFSETQ. Trimming stripped 0 bases from V and 0 bases from J, with 15 bases between.

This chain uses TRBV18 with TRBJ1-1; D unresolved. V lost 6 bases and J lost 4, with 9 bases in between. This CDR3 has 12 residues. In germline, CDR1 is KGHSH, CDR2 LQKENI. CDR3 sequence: CASSTAGTEAFF. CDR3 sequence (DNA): TGTGCCAGCTCGACCGCGGGCACTGAAGCTTTCTTT. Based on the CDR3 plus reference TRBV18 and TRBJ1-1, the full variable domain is NAGVMQNPRHLVRRRGQEARLRCSPMKGHSHVYWYRQLPEEGLKFMVYLQKENIIDESGMPKERFSAEFPKEGPSILRIQQVVRGDSAAYFCASSTAGTEAFFGQGTRLTVV.

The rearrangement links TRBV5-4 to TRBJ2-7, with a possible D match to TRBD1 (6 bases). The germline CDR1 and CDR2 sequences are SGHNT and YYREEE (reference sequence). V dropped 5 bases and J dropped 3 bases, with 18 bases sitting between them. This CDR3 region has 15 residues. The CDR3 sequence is CASSTQGSLVYEQYF. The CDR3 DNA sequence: TGTGCCAGCAGTACACAGGGTTCCCTAGTCTACGAGCAGTACTTC.

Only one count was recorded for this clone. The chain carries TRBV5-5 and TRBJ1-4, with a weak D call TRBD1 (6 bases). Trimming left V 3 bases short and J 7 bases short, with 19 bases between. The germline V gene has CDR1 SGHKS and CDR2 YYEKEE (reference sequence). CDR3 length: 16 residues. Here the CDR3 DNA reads TGTGCCAGCAGCTATGAGAGGGGGGTCCAGGGTGAAAAACTGTTTTTT. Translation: CASSYERGVQGEKLFF. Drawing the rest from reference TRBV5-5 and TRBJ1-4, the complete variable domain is DAGVTQSPTHLIKTRGQQVTLRCSPISGHKSVSWYQQVLGQGPQFIFQYYEKEERGRGNFPDRFSARQFPNYSSELNVNALLLGDSALYLCASSYERGVQGEKLFFGSGTQLSVL.

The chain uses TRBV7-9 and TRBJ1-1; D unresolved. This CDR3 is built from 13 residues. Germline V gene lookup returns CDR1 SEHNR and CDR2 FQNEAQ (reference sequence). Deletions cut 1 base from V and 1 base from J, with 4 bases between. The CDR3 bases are TGTGCCAGCAGCTTAGGAGCGAACACTGAAGCTTTCTTT. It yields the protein CASSLGANTEAFF. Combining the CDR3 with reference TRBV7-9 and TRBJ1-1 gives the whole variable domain DTGVSQNPRHKITKRGQNVTFRCDPISEHNRLYWYRQTLGQGPEFLTYFQNEAQLEKSRLLSDRFSAERPKGSFSTLEIQRTEQGDSAMYLCASSLGANTEAFFGQGTRLTVV.

The CDR3 loop is CASSADRDSNQPQHF. CDR3 coding DNA: TGTGCCAGTAGTGCCGACAGGGACAGCAATCAGCCCCAGCATTTT. This chain joins TRBV19 and TRBJ1-5; 7 nucleotides align to TRBD1. In germline, CDR1 is LNHDA, CDR2 SQIVND (reference sequence). V shed 5 bases and J 1 base; nucleotides not matched to a gene: 5. The CDR3 loop spans 15 amino acids.

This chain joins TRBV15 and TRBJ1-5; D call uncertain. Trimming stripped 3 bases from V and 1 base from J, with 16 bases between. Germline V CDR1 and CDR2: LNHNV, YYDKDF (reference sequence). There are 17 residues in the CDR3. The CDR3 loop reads CATSRERAGVSNQPQHF. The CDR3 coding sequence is TGTGCCACCAGCAGGGAAAGGGCCGGGGTAAGCAATCAGCCCCAGCATTTT.

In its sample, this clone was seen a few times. The CDR3 protein is CASSTTAFGQGAFGYTF. As DNA, the CDR3 is TGTGCCAGCAGCACCACCGCATTCGGACAGGGGGCTTTTGGCTACACCTTC. V and J are TRBV7-2 and TRBJ1-2; the match to TRBD1 covers 11 bases. Germline CDR1 SGHTA, CDR2 FQGNSA. V trimming: 5 bases; J trimming: 7 bases; junction bases outside the gene matches: 15. This CDR3 has 17 amino acids.

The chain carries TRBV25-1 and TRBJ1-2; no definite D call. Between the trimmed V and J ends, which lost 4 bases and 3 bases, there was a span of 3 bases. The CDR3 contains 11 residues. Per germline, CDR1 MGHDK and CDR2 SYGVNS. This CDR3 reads CASSVYYGYTF. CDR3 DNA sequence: TGTGCCAGCAGTGTCTACTATGGCTACACCTTC.

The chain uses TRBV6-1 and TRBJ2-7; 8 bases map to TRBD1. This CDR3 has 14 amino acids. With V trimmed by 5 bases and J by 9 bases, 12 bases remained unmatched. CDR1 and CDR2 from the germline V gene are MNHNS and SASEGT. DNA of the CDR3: TGTGCCAGCAGTCCTGACAGGGGCCGTTTCGCGCAGTACTTC. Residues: CASSPDRGRFAQYF.

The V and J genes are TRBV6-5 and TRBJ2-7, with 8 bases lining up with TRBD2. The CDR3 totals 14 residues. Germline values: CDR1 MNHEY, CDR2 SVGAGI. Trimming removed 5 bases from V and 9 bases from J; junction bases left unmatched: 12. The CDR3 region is CASSPPGLGGGQYF. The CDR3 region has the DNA TGTGCCAGCAGTCCCCCGGGACTAGGGGGGGGGCAGTACTTC.

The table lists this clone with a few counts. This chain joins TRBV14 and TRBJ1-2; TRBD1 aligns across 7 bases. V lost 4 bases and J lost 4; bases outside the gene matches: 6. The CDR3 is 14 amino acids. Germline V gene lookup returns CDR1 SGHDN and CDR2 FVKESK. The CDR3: CASSLYGTAYGYTF. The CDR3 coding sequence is TGTGCCAGCAGCCTATATGGGACAGCCTATGGCTACACCTTC.

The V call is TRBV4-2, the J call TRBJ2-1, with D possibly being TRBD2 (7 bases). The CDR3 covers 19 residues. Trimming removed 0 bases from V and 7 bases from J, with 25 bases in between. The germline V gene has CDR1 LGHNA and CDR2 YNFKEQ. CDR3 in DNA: TGTGCCAGCAGCCAAGACATTCGGGGGGCCCCCGGTCGCGTGAATGAGCAGTTCTTC. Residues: CASSQDIRGAPGRVNEQFF.

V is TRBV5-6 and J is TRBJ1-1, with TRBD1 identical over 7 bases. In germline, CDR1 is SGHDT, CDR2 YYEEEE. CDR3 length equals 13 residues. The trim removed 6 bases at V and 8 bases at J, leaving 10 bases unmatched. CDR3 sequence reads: CASTRSGTEEAFF. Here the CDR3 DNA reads TGTGCCAGCACCAGAAGTGGGACAGAAGAAGCTTTCTTT.

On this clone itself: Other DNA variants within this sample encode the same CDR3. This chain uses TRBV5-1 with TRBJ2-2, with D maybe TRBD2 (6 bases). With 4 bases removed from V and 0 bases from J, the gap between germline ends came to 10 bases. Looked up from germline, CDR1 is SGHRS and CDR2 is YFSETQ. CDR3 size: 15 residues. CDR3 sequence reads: CASSPGTANTGELFF. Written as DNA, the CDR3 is TGCGCCAGCAGCCCTGGGACTGCGAACACCGGGGAGCTGTTTTTT.

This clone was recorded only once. CDR3 bases: TGTGCCAGCAGCGGACGGGACGGGAACACAGATACGCAGTATTTT. Protein product: CASSGRDGNTDTQYF. This chain joins TRBV7-9 and TRBJ2-3; D tentatively reads TRBD1 or TRBD2 (5 bases each). This CDR3 is built from 15 residues. Trimming took 5 bases from V and 2 from J, leaving 14 bases between them. Germline CDR1 is SEHNR and CDR2 is FQNEAQ (reference sequence).

The CDR3 loop is CATSPIGADATEAFF. CDR3 DNA sequence: TGTGCCACCAGCCCCATCGGGGCGGATGCGACTGAAGCTTTCTTT. The V and J genes are TRBV15 and TRBJ1-1; D might be TRBD1 (5 bases). V was cut by 5 bases and J by 5 bases, with 18 bases left in between. CDR1 is LNHNV, CDR2 YYDKDF, per germline (reference sequence). CDR3 length: 15 residues.

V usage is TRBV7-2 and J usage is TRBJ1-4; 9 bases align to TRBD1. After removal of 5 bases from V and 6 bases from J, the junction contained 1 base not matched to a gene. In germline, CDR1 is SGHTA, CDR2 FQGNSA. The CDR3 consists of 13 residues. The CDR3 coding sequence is TGTGCCAGCAGCAGACAGGGGGATGAAAAACTGTTTTTT. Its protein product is CASSRQGDEKLFF.

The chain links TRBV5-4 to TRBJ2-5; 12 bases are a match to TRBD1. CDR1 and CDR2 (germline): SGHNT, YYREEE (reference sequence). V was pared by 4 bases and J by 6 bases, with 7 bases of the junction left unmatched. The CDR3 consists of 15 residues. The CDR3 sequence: CASSPGTGGEKTQYF. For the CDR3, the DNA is TGTGCCAGCAGCCCTGGGACAGGGGGCGAGAAGACCCAGTACTTC.

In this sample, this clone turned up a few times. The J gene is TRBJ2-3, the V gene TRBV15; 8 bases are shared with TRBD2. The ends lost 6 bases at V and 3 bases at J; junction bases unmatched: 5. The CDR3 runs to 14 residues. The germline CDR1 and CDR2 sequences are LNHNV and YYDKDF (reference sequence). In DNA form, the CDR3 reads TGTGCCACCAGGCCGGGGGGGCGTACAGATACGCAGTATTTT. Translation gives CATRPGGRTDTQYF.

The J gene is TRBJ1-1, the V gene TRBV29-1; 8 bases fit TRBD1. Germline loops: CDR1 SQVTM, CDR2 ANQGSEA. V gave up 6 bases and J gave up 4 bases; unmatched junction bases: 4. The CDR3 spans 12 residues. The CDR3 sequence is CSVQGGGTEAFF. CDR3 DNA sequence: TGCAGCGTACAGGGGGGGGGCACTGAAGCTTTCTTT.